The following is a TCR beta chain sequence with its context. These data come from a study of blood T cell repertoires in COVID-19. On the study more broadly: Some COVID-19 samples were acute and others convalescent; all came from the United States, Italy and Spain. T cells, B-cell-depleted T cells, or PBMCs provided the cDNA or gDNA that served as material.

Germline V gene sequence: CDR1 SGHTA, CDR2 FQGNSA. CDR3 length: 17 amino acids. V dropped 5 bases and J dropped 2; count of bases not matched to a gene: 12. Original processing methods: Estimation of nucleated cell counts relied on the amplification of reference gene primers. TCRdb's table, derived via immunoSEQ multiplex PCR, lists solely in-frame clones and lacks some. V, J and clone size are taken as reported in that table, and D and trimming were inferred from the DNA itself. The sample lists 90,000 to 100,000 clones, over 80% occurring once. This TCR was recovered from a man at least 80 years old with acute or convalescent COVID-19. Sequencing was performed on peripheral blood. This sequence joins TRBV7-2 and TRBJ2-5; TRBD1 matches 9 bases. The CDR3 spells CASSLRGDRAFQETQYF. CDR3 sequence (DNA): TGTGCCAGCAGCCTGAGGGGGGACAGGGCGTTTCAAGAGACCCAGTACTTC.